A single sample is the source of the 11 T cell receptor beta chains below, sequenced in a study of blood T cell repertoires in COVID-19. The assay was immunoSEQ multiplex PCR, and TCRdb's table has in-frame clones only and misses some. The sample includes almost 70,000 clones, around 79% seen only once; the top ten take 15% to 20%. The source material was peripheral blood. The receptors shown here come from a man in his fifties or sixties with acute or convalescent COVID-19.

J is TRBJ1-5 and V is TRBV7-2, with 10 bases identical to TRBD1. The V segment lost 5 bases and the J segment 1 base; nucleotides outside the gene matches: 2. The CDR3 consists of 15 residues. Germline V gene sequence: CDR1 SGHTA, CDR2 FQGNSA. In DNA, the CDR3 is TGTGCCAGCAGCCGGACAGGGGGAAGCAATCAGCCCCAGCATTTT. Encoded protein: CASSRTGGSNQPQHF.

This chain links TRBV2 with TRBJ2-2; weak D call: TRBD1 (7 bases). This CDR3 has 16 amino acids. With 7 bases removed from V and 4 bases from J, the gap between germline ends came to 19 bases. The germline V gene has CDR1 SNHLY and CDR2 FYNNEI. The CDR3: CASTRQGGPFTGELFF. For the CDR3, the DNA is TGTGCCAGCACGAGGCAGGGGGGCCCTTTCACCGGGGAGCTGTTTTTT.

The CDR3 here is CASSILRTGSEAFF. The CDR3 DNA is TGTGCCAGCAGCATACTCCGGACAGGGAGTGAAGCTTTCTTT. This sequence joins TRBV2 and TRBJ1-1; 8 nucleotides line up with TRBD1. J lost 7 bases, V lost 6 bases, and 10 bases had no gene match. Germline lookup yields CDR1 SNHLY and CDR2 FYNNEI. The CDR3 sequence is 14 residues long.

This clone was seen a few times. CDR3 amino acids: CASSRSTGGNRGVNSPLHF. CDR3 nucleotide sequence: TGTGCCAGTAGTCGTTCCACAGGGGGGAACCGAGGGGTAAATTCACCCCTCCACTTT. The genes are TRBV6-6 and TRBJ1-6; 8 nucleotides agree with TRBD1. Looked up from germline, CDR1 is MNHNY and CDR2 is SVGAGI (reference sequence). The length of the CDR3 is 19 residues. The V and J ends lost 9 bases and 7 bases, in that order; junction bases with no gene match: 23.

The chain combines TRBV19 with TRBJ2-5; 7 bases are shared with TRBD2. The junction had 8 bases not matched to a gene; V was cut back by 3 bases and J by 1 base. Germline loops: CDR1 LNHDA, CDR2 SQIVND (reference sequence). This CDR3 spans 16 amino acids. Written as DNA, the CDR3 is TGTGCCAGTAGTATGGTCGGACTAGGTGTCCAAGAGACCCAGTACTTC. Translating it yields CASSMVGLGVQETQYF.

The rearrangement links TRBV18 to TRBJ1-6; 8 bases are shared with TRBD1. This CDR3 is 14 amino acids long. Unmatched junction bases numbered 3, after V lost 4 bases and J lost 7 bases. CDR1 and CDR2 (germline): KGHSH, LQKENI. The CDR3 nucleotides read TGTGCCAGCTCACAGGACAGGGAGAATTCACCCCTCCACTTT. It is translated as CASSQDRENSPLHF.

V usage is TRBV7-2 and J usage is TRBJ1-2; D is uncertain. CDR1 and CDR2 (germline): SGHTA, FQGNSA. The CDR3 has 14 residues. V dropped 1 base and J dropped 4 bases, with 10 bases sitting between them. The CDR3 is CASSLGGETYGYTF. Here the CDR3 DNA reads TGTGCCAGCAGCTTAGGGGGAGAGACCTATGGCTACACCTTC.

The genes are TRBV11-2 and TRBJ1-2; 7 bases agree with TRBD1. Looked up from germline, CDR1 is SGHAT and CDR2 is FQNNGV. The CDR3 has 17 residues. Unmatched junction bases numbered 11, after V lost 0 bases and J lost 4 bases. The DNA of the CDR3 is TGTGCCAGCAGCTTAGAAGGTGATCTGGGACAGATCTATGGCTACACCTTC. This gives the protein CASSLEGDLGQIYGYTF. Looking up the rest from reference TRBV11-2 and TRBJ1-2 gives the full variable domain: EAGVAQSPRYKIIEKRQSVAFWCNPISGHATLYWYQQILGQGPKLLIQFQNNGVVDDSQLPKDRFSAERLKGVDSTLKIQPAKLEDSAVYLCASSLEGDLGQIYGYTFGSGTRLTVV.

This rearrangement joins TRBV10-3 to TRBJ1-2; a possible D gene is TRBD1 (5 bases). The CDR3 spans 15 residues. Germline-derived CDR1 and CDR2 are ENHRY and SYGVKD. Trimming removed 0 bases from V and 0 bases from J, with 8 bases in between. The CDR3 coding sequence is TGTGCCATCAGTGAGTCAACAGGTACTAACTATGGCTACACCTTC. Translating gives CAISESTGTNYGYTF.

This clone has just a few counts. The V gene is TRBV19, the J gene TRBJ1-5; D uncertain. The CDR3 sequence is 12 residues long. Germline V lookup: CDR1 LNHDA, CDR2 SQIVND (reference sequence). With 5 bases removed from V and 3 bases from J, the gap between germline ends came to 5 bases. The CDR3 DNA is TGTGCCAGTAGTCGAGTCAATCAGCCCCAGCATTTT. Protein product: CASSRVNQPQHF.

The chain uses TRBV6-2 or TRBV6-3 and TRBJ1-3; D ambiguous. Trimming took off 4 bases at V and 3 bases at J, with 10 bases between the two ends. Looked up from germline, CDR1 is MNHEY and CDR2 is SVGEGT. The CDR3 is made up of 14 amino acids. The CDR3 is CASSLSGNGNTIYF. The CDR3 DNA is TGTGCCAGCAGTTTAAGCGGGAATGGAAACACCATATATTTT.